This T cell receptor beta chain was captured by sequencing in a study of shared clonotypes between healthy human individuals. Overall study results and limits: Shared across a few donors were around 5% of the naive CD4 clonotypes. Clonotypes not shared had lower generation probabilities than those common to all four donors. Clonotype sharing among the donors was expected to vary with sequencing depth.

Naive CD8 cells comprised CD45RO-negative, CCR7-positively selected cells, excluding terminally differentiated effector memory CD45RA+ cells. Recent acute infections and vaccinations were absent in the healthy HIV-negative adult donors. Assay: immunoSEQ multiplex PCR; the TCRdb copy retains only in-frame clones and omits some. The data hold millions of clones, with more than 85% observed a single time. Note on this clone: Antigen specificity is unknown.

Trimming left V 6 bases short and J 2 bases short, with 13 bases between. Germline V gene data show CDR1 as SNHLY and CDR2 as FYNNEI. CDR3 length equals 14 residues. The rearrangement uses TRBV2 and TRBJ1-1; the D is unclear. This clonotype was obtained from a young man in good health. Some clones in this sample may be carry-over from other donors' samples. Sequencing was done on a sample of naive CD8+ T cells from PBMCs. This CDR3 reads CASRLGATNTEAFF. The CDR3 bases are TGTGCCAGCAGATTGGGAGCGACAAACACTGAAGCTTTCTTT.